A single sample is the source of the 13 T cell receptor beta chains below, sequenced in a study of early T cells in non-severe SARS-CoV-2 infection. From the 5' RACE reads, TCRdb called clonotypes with MiXCR, one entry per CDR3 protein. Altogether some 40,000 distinct CDR3 sequences are present, 10% to 15% being singletons, with the ten largest covering 15% to 20%. The source material was whole blood. These receptors all come from an adult who was a healthcare worker with PCR-confirmed SARS-CoV-2 infection or an uninfected control (not recorded which).

The chain recombines TRBV29-1 with TRBJ2-7, with 9 bases lining up with TRBD1. The CDR3 sequence is 14 residues long. After removal of 6 bases from V and 4 bases from J, the junction contained 10 bases not matched to a gene. Germline V gene sequence: CDR1 SQVTM, CDR2 ANQGSEA. The CDR3 sequence is CSVVDRDRDYEQYF. As DNA, the CDR3 is TGCAGCGTCGTAGACCGGGACAGGGATTACGAGCAGTACTTC.

This clonotype was found many times. V usage is TRBV4-1 and J usage is TRBJ2-4, with 7 bases that match TRBD1. CDR1 is MGHRA and CDR2 is YSYEKL in the germline V gene. V gave up 4 bases and J gave up 4 bases; unmatched junction bases: 4. The CDR3 covers 14 residues. For the CDR3, the DNA is TGCGCCAGCAGCCCCGACAGGGAAAAAAACATTCAGTACTTC. It specifies CASSPDREKNIQYF.

This clonotype has ten or more counts. The chain couples TRBV6-6 to TRBJ2-1; possible D gene TRBD2, 5 bases. The ends were cut back, 8 bases at V and 0 bases at J, with 8 bases in the middle. Germline V gene lookup returns CDR1 MNHNY and CDR2 SVGAGI (reference sequence). The CDR3 runs to 13 residues. The CDR3 reads CASGSSSYNEQFF. The DNA for the CDR3 is TGTGCCAGCGGGAGTAGCTCCTACAATGAGCAGTTCTTC.

This clonotype was seen a few times. The V call is TRBV28, the J call TRBJ1-3, with no clear D. Germline loops: CDR1 MDHEN, CDR2 SYDVKM. The CDR3 is made up of 15 amino acids. Trimming took 6 bases from V and 0 from J, leaving 12 bases between them. The CDR3 is CASSHGPSSGNTIYF. As DNA, the CDR3 is TGTGCCAGCAGCCACGGCCCCAGCTCTGGAAACACCATATATTTT.

This clonotype was detected ten times or more. The gene calls are TRBV18 and TRBJ2-7; a possible D gene is TRBD2 (6 bases). This CDR3 is 15 amino acids long. In germline, CDR1 is KGHSH, CDR2 LQKENI. V lost 3 bases and J lost 2, with 14 bases in between. The CDR3 loop reads CASSPATGTPYEQYF. The CDR3, as DNA: TGTGCCAGCTCACCGGCGACGGGGACTCCCTACGAGCAGTACTTC.

V gene TRBV5-1 combines with J gene TRBJ1-2; 11 bases match TRBD1. Germline V gives CDR1 SGHRS, CDR2 YFSETQ. Trimming took 3 bases from V and 5 from J; bases not matched to a gene: 3. The CDR3 is 14 amino acids. The CDR3 spells CASSSGQGAYGYTF. CDR3 in DNA: TGCGCCAGCAGCTCCGGACAGGGGGCTTATGGCTACACCTTC.

The CDR3 protein is CASSLSRGQRFYGYTF. Written as DNA, the CDR3 is TGTGCCAGCAGTTTAAGCCGGGGCCAGCGCTTCTATGGCTACACCTTC. The chain uses TRBV12-3 or TRBV12-4 and TRBJ1-2; tentatively, D is TRBD1 (5 bases). Trimming pared 2 bases from V and 4 bases from J, leaving 17 bases between. There are 16 residues in the CDR3.

The chain links TRBV30 to TRBJ1-1, with D maybe TRBD1 (6 bases). CDR1 GTSNPN and CDR2 SVGIG come from the germline V gene (reference sequence). The V gene lost 4 bases and the J gene lost 8 bases, with 11 bases spanning the gap. There are 11 residues in the CDR3. CDR3: CAWTGGREAFF. The CDR3 DNA reads TGTGCCTGGACTGGGGGCAGGGAAGCTTTCTTT.

This clonotype has a handful of counts. The rearrangement joins TRBV7-9 to TRBJ1-2; no definite D call. Trimming pared 2 bases from V and 8 bases from J, leaving 12 bases between. The CDR3 has 13 amino acids. Per germline, CDR1 SEHNR and CDR2 FQNEAQ (reference sequence). The CDR3 region is CASSLKGHTGYTF. CDR3 bases: TGTGCCAGCAGCTTAAAGGGCCACACGGGCTACACCTTC.

This clonotype was found a few times. This chain connects TRBV29-1 to TRBJ2-1; D remains ambiguous. There are 11 residues in the CDR3. V was shortened by 5 bases and J by 5 bases, with 7 bases between the two germline ends. Germline-derived CDR1 and CDR2 are SQVTM and ANQGSEA. CDR3 loop: CSVLRNNEQFF. The CDR3 nucleotides are TGCAGCGTTCTAAGGAACAATGAGCAGTTCTTC.

At least ten counts were recorded for this clonotype. The chain uses TRBV18 and TRBJ1-6; 7 nucleotides align to TRBD1. After removal of 8 bases from V and 10 bases from J, the junction contained 11 bases not matched to a gene. Per the germline V gene, CDR1 is KGHSH and CDR2 is LQKENI. The CDR3 is made up of 14 amino acids. This chain's CDR3 is CASQDRESYSPLHF. The CDR3 DNA follows: TGTGCCAGCCAAGACAGGGAAAGCTACTCACCCCTCCACTTT.

In this sample, this clonotype turned up a few times. The rearrangement links TRBV28 to TRBJ1-2; D unresolved. Germline V gene data show CDR1 as MDHEN and CDR2 as SYDVKM. This CDR3 has 14 residues. The V and J ends lost 6 bases and 7 bases respectively, with 18 bases between them. CDR3 in amino acids: CASRRFRFGFGYTF. DNA of the CDR3: TGTGCCAGCAGAAGGTTTCGGTTCGGTTTTGGCTACACCTTC.

Many counts were recorded for this clonotype. J is TRBJ1-1 and V is TRBV6-1; TRBD1 agrees at 7 bases. The CDR3 consists of 13 residues. Trimming removed 5 bases from V and 5 bases from J; junction bases left unmatched: 5. Germline-derived CDR1 and CDR2 are MNHNS and SASEGT. The CDR3 is CASSRKQGTEAFF. In DNA form, the CDR3 reads TGTGCCAGCAGTAGAAAACAGGGGACTGAAGCTTTCTTT.